Sequencing of this TCR beta chain was carried out in a study of blood T cell repertoires in COVID-19. The data were produced by immunoSEQ multiplex PCR, yet TCRdb's version contains in-frame clones alone and is incomplete. The profile shows hundreds of thousands of clones, roughly 80% of them singletons. The CDR3 covers 16 residues. Germline V gene lookup returns CDR1 SGHTA and CDR2 FQGTGA. After removal of 1 base from V and 4 bases from J, the junction contained 9 bases not matched to a gene. Specimen: peripheral blood. The sequence was collected from a woman aged 60-75 years with active or convalescent COVID-19. The genes are TRBV7-3 and TRBJ2-7; 8 bases match TRBD2. For the CDR3, the DNA is TGTGCCAGCAGCTTAAACGGCGGGGGGCCCGGGTACGAGCAGTACTTC. Its translation is CASSLNGGGPGYEQYF.